These T cell receptor beta chains were read from a single sample in a study of blood T cells in healthy people across ages. TCRdb reprocessed the 5' RACE reads via MiXCR and lists one record per CDR3 protein. Here the sample spans roughly 700,000 distinct CDR3 sequences, around a quarter being singletons. This sample was shared with a second study, whose subject was T cells of mothers and their children.

The sequenced material came from blood. The receptor set was obtained from a boy between 5 and 17 years old in good health. Both conserved end residues are part of each CDR3. A D gene is named only where the DNA matches it firmly. Not every row has a clone size; where given, it reads once, few, many or a size class.

v_call	d_call	j_call	clone_size	cdr3_aa	cdr3_nt
TRBV20-1	.	TRBJ1-1	.	CSARDIESMTPTEAFF	TGCAGTGCTAGAGATATCGAAAGCATGACGCCGACTGAAGCTTTCTTT
TRBV9	.	TRBJ2-7	.	CASSAPSSYEQYF	TGTGCCAGCAGCGCCCCATCCTCCTACGAGCAGTACTTC
TRBV5-1	.	TRBJ2-7	few	CASSLEGIRSYEQYF	TGCGCCAGCAGCTTGGAGGGGATTAGGTCCTACGAGCAGTACTTC
TRBV27	.	TRBJ2-1	many	CASSLSGSYNEQFF	TGTGCCAGCAGTTTATCAGGGTCCTACAATGAGCAGTTCTTC
TRBV6-2/TRBV6-3	.	TRBJ2-5	.	CASSVLGTEETQYF	TGTGCCAGCAGTGTCCTCGGGACGGAAGAGACCCAGTACTTC
TRBV20-1	.	TRBJ2-7	few	CSARSRGYEQYF	TGCAGTGCTAGATCCCGAGGCTACGAGCAGTACTTC
TRBV29-1	.	TRBJ2-7	few	CSVLSTHHYEQYF	TGCAGCGTTCTGTCTACCCATCACTACGAGCAGTACTTC
TRBV6-2/TRBV6-3	.	TRBJ1-2	few	CASSPRPNYDYTF	TGTGCCAGCAGCCCGAGGCCTAACTATGACTACACCTTC
TRBV2	.	TRBJ1-4	.	CASSSTRTGGANEKLFF	TGTGCCAGCAGTTCTACCCGGACCGGGGGGGCTAATGAAAAACTGTTTTTT
TRBV6-5	.	TRBJ2-5	few	CASSYQNKETQYF	TGTGCCAGCAGTTACCAAAACAAGGAGACCCAGTACTTC
TRBV29-1	.	TRBJ2-1	few	CSYLRGARNEQFF	TGCAGCTATTTGCGTGGGGCGCGGAATGAGCAGTTCTTC
TRBV6-5	TRBD2	TRBJ2-4	.	CASSRLAGVKNIQYF	TGTGCCAGCAGCCGACTAGCGGGGGTCAAAAACATTCAGTACTTC
TRBV12-3/TRBV12-4	.	TRBJ2-5	.	CASSFGQLQETQYF	TGTGCCAGCAGTTTTGGACAGCTCCAAGAGACCCAGTACTTC
TRBV10-3	.	TRBJ2-5	many	CAISESGPQETQYF	TGTGCCATCAGTGAGTCAGGACCCCAAGAGACCCAGTACTTC
TRBV5-1	TRBD1	TRBJ1-2	.	CASSLGGTGNYGYTF	TGCGCCAGCAGCTTGGGAGGGACAGGCAACTATGGCTACACCTTC
TRBV2	.	TRBJ2-2	.	CASSLGMSPTGELFF	TGTGCCAGCAGTCTCGGGATGTCCCCCACCGGGGAGCTGTTTTTT
TRBV29-1	TRBD2	TRBJ2-7	.	CSVEDSGGYEQYF	TGCAGCGTTGAGGACAGCGGGGGCTACGAGCAGTACTTC
TRBV2	.	TRBJ1-1	once	CASSGVGLNTEAFF	TGTGCCAGCAGTGGGGTGGGCCTGAACACTGAAGCTTTCTTT
TRBV18	.	TRBJ1-5	few	CASSPSGDDQPQHF	TGTGCCAGCTCACCCTCAGGGGATGATCAGCCCCAGCATTTT
TRBV7-3	.	TRBJ2-7	few	CASSLGSGPGYEQYF	TGTGCCAGCAGCTTGGGGTCGGGGCCAGGCTACGAGCAGTACTTC
TRBV10-3	TRBD2	TRBJ2-7	few	CAISESTGGFYEQYF	TGTGCCATCAGTGAGTCCACGGGGGGTTTCTACGAGCAGTACTTC
TRBV5-1	.	TRBJ1-4	few	CASSSSGEENEKLFF	TGCGCCAGCAGCTCTTCTGGGGAGGAAAATGAAAAACTGTTTTTT
TRBV7-2	.	TRBJ1-1	.	CASSLVLPAKAFF	TGTGCCAGCAGCTTAGTTTTGCCCGCCAAAGCTTTCTTT
TRBV4-3	TRBD1	TRBJ1-2	.	CASSQEWDRVPYGYTF	TGCGCCAGCAGCCAAGAGTGGGACAGGGTACCCTATGGCTACACCTTC
TRBV12-3/TRBV12-4	.	TRBJ2-5	few	CASSLRAGAIPTQQYF	TGTGCCAGCAGTTTAAGAGCAGGCGCGATTCCTACGCAGCAGTACTTC